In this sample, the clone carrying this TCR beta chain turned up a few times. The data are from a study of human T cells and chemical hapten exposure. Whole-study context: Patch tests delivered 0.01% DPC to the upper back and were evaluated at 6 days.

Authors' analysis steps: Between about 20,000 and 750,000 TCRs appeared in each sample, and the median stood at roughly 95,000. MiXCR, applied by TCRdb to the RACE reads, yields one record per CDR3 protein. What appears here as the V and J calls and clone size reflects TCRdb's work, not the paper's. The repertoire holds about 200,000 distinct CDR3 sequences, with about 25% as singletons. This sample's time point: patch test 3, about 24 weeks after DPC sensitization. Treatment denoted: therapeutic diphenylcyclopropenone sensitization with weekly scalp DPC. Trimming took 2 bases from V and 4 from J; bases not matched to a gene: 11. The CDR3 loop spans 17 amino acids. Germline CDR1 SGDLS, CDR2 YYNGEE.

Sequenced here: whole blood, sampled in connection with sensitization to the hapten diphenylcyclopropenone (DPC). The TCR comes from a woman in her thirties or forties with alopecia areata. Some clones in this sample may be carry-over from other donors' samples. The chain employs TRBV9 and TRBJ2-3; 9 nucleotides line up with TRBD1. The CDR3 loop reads CASSVGGRTGGADTQYF. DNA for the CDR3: TGTGCCAGCAGCGTGGGGGGGCGAACAGGGGGCGCAGATACGCAGTATTTT.